The rows below give T cell receptor beta chains drawn from one sample of a study of T cells after posttransplantation cyclophosphamide. This table comes from immunoSEQ multiplex PCR, and its TCRdb copy is limited to in-frame clones, with some not included. The table lists roughly 8,000 clones, 85% to 90% of them singletons, with 1.2% in the top ten. The material sequenced was CD4+ T cells sorted from blood, taken 1404 days after allogeneic stem cell transplant with posttransplant cyclophosphamide. These receptors were taken from a female patient in her fifties or sixties who received an allogeneic stem cell transplant from a related donor, was CMV-positive, and had no GVHD. The graft donor may account for some of the T cells. Each CDR3 is given with its conserved first and last residue. A D gene is named only where the DNA matches it firmly. Clone size is shown for a subset of rows, as once, few, many or a class of expanded clone.

d_call,j_call,v_call,clone_size,cdr3_nt,cdr3_aa
.,TRBJ2-3,TRBV6-6,.,TGTGCCAGCAGTACTCCGACTAGTAAGACAGATACGCAGTATTTT,CASSTPTSKTDTQYF
.,TRBJ1-4,TRBV28,.,TGTGCCAGCAGTTTAACGCGGATTAATGAAAAACTGTTTTTT,CASSLTRINEKLFF
.,TRBJ1-1,TRBV27,.,TGTGCCAGCAGTTTGCGGCCGAACACTGAAGCTTTCTTT,CASSLRPNTEAFF
.,TRBJ2-1,TRBV7-9,.,TGTGCCAGCAGCTTAGGAGCAACCAATGAGCAGTTCTTC,CASSLGATNEQFF
TRBD1,TRBJ2-3,TRBV14,.,TGTGCCAGTGACAGGGGACCTCCAGATACGCAGTATTTT,CASDRGPPDTQYF
.,TRBJ1-4,TRBV6-6,.,TGTGCCAGCAGTTACAGGGGAGGAACAACTAATGAAAAACTGTTTTTT,CASSYRGGTTNEKLFF
TRBD2,TRBJ2-4,TRBV18,.,TGTGCCAGCTCACACCGACCGGGACTAGAGAAAAACATTCAGTACTTC,CASSHRPGLEKNIQYF
.,TRBJ1-1,TRBV29-1,.,TGCAGCGTTGAACGGTTGAGTGAAGCTTTCTTT,CSVERLSEAFF
TRBD2,TRBJ2-2,TRBV10-3,.,TGTGCCATCGGGGAGGCTAGCGGCACCGGGGAGCTGTTTTTT,CAIGEASGTGELFF
TRBD2,TRBJ2-1,TRBV28,.,TGTGCCAGCAGTTTGGCGGGAGGGGTCTACAATGAGCAGTTCTTC,CASSLAGGVYNEQFF
TRBD1,TRBJ1-2,TRBV6-5,.,TGTGCCAGCAGCCGGACAGGGGGCGACAACTATGGCTACACCTTC,CASSRTGGDNYGYTF
.,TRBJ2-2,TRBV2,.,TGTGCCAGCAGTAACTTCAACACCGGGGAGCTGTTTTTT,CASSNFNTGELFF
TRBD2,TRBJ2-1,TRBV2,once,TGTGCCAGCAGCCAATTCATCGGCGGGAGGGCTGGGAACAATGAGCAGTTCTTC,CASSQFIGGRAGNNEQFF
.,TRBJ1-5,TRBV18,few,TGTGCCAGCTCACCAGGTGGGGGGGCGAACAATCAGCCCCAGCATTTT,CASSPGGGANNQPQHF
TRBD2,TRBJ2-1,TRBV7-3,.,TGTGCCAGCAGCTTAACCGGGACTAGAGCCCCCCAACGGGTCTTC,CASSLTGTRAPQRVF
TRBD1,TRBJ1-5,TRBV28,.,TGTGCCAGCAGGTTAACAGGGGTCTGGCGGCGCAATCAGCCCCAGCATTTT,CASRLTGVWRRNQPQHF
TRBD2,TRBJ2-5,TRBV11-1,.,TGTGCCAGCAGACCCAATATAGCGGGAGTTCCCAACCAAGAGACCCAGTACTTC,CASRPNIAGVPNQETQYF
TRBD2,TRBJ2-7,TRBV7-2,.,TGTGCCAGCAGCTTAGTGTTAGCGGGAGGGCGTGAGCAGCACTTC,CASSLVLAGGREQHF